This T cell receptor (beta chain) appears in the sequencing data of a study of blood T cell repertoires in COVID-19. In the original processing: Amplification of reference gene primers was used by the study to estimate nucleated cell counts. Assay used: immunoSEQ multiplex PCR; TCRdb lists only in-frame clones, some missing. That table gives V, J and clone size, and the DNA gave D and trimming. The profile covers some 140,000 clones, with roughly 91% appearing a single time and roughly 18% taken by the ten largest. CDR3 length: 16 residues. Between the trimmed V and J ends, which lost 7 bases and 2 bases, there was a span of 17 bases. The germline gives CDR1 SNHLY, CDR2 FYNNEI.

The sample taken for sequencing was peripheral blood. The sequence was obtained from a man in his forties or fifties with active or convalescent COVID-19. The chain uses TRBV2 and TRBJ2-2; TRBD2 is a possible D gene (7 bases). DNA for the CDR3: TGTGCCAGCACCCAACAGGGAGGGGGAAACACCGGGGAGCTGTTTTTT. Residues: CASTQQGGGNTGELFF. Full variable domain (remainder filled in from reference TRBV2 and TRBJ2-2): EPEVTQTPSHQVTQMGQEVILRCVPISNHLYFYWYRQILGQKVEFLVSFYNNEISEKSEIFDDQFSVERPDGSNFTLKIRSTKLEDSAMYFCASTQQGGGNTGELFFGEGSRLTVL.